What follows are 5 T cell receptor beta chains derived from one specimen sequenced in a study of T-cell reconstitution after alpha-beta-depleted transplantation in children. A library of TCRbeta sequences, prepared with unique molecular identifiers, was generated. Using its own MiXCR run on the PCR reads, TCRdb lists one record per CDR3 protein. The sample yields fewer than 750,000 distinct CDR3 sequences, 23% seen once. Sequencing used PBMCs, mostly from graft donor cells, obtained 360 days after TCRalphabeta/CD19-depleted stem cell transplant. All receptors derive from a boy younger than two who had a stem cell transplant for acute myeloid leukemia, so the T cells may come from the graft donor.

The chain has TRBV19 and TRBJ1-5; D perhaps matches TRBD1 (6 bases). Trimming left V 5 bases short and J 3 bases short, with 14 bases between. The CDR3 covers 15 residues. The V gene's germline CDR1 is LNHDA and CDR2 SQIVND (reference sequence). The CDR3 loop reads CASSPRGAFNQPQHF. CDR3 nucleotide sequence: TGTGCCAGTAGTCCCCGGGGGGCCTTCAATCAGCCCCAGCATTTT.

This clonotype has at least ten counts. The DNA of the CDR3 is TGCAGTGCTAGAGTCTTCTCTGGGGCCAACGTCCTGACTTTC. Its translation is CSARVFSGANVLTF. The chain joins TRBV20-1 to TRBJ2-6; no clear D gene. The V end was cut by 1 base, the J end by 0 bases, with 4 bases between. CDR1 DFQATT and CDR2 SNEGSKA come from the germline V gene (reference sequence). The CDR3 runs to 14 residues.

The genes are TRBV5-1 and TRBJ2-5; tentatively, D is TRBD2 (6 bases). The CDR3 spans 15 residues. V was pared by 4 bases and J by 5 bases, with 18 bases between. Germline CDR1 reads SGHRS; CDR2 reads YFSETQ. CDR3 in DNA: TGCGCCAGCAGCCCCGGACTATCCCCGACCGAGACCCAGTACTTC. Its protein product is CASSPGLSPTETQYF.

This clonotype has a handful of counts. The chain joins TRBV7-2 to TRBJ1-2; the D is unclear. The germline CDR1 and CDR2 sequences are SGHTA and FQGNSA. Between the trimmed V and J ends, which lost 3 bases and 2 bases, there was a span of 13 bases. The CDR3 is 15 amino acids. The CDR3 protein is CASSLSSVLNYGYTF. DNA for the CDR3: TGTGCCAGCAGCTTGTCGTCAGTACTCAACTATGGCTACACCTTC.

This clonotype was seen only a few times. The rearrangement uses TRBV20-1 and TRBJ2-1, with D tentatively TRBD2 (6 bases). This CDR3 is 14 amino acids long. Germline lookup yields CDR1 DFQATT and CDR2 SNEGSKA (reference sequence). V lost 6 bases to trimming and J lost 3 bases, with 15 bases between them. The CDR3 sequence: CSAYLAGIYNEQFF. CDR3 DNA: TGCAGTGCCTACCTGGCGGGGATCTACAATGAGCAGTTCTTC.